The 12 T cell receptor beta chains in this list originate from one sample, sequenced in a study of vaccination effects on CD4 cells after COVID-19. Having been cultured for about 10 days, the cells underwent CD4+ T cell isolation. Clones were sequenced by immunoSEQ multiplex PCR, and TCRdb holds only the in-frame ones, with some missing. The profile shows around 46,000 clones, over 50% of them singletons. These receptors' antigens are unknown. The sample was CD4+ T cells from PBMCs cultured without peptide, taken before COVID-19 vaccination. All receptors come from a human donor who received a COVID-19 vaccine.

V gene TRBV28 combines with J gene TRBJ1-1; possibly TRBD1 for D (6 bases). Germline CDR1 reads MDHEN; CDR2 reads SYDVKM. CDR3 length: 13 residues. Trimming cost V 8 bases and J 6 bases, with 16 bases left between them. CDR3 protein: CASQGTPEPEAFF. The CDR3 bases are TGTGCCAGCCAGGGGACCCCCGAGCCTGAAGCTTTCTTT.

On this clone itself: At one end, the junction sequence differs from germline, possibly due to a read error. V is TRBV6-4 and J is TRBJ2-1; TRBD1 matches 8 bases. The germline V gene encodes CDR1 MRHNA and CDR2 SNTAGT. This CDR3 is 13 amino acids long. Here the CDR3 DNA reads TGTGCCAGCAGATGGGACAGGCCGCAGGGGGGAGTCTTC. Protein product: CASRWDRPQGGVF.

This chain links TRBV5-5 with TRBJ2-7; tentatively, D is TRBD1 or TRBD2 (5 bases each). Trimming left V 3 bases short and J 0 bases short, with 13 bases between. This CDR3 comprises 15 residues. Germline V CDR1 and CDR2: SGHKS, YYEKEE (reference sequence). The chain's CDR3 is CASSSGTVSSYEQYF. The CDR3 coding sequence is TGTGCCAGCAGCTCCGGGACGGTTAGCTCCTACGAGCAGTACTTC.

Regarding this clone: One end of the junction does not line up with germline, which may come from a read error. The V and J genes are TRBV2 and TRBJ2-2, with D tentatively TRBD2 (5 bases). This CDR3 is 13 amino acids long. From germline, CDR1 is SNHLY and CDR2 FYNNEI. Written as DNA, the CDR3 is TGTGCCAGCAGTAATACCGGATACAAGGAGGTGTTTTTT. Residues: CASSNTGYKEVFF.

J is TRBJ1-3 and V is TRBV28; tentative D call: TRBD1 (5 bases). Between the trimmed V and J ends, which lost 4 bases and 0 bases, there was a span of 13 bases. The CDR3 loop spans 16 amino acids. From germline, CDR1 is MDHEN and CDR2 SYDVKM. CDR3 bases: TGTGCCAGCAGTTCGGGGGAAGGGGTCTCTGGAAACACCATATATTTT. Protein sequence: CASSSGEGVSGNTIYF.

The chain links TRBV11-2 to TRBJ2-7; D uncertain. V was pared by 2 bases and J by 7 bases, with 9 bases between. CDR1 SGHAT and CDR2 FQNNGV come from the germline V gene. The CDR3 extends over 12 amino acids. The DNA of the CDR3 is TGTGCCAGCAGCTTATCCGGCGTAGAGCAGTACTTC. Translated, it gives CASSLSGVEQYF.

The CDR3 spells CASSLAKAGTSHTIYF. DNA for the CDR3: TGTGCCAGCAGCTTGGCCAAGGCGGGAACGTCGCACACCATATATTTT. The gene calls are TRBV5-4 and TRBJ1-3; the D is unclear. CDR1 and CDR2 from the germline V gene are SGHNT and YYREEE (reference sequence). The CDR3 runs to 16 residues. Trimming pared 0 bases from V and 8 bases from J, leaving 18 bases between.

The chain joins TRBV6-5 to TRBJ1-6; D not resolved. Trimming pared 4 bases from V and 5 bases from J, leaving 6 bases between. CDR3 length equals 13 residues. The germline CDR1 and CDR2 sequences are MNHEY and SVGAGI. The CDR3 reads CASSSRDNSPLHF. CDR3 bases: TGTGCCAGCAGTTCTCGAGATAATTCACCCCTCCACTTT.

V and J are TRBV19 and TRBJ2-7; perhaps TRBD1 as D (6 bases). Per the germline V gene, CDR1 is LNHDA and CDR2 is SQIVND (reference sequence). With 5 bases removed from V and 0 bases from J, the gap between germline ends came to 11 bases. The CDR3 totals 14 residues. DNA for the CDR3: TGTGCCAGTAGTCGAAACAGGGACTCCTACGAGCAGTACTTC. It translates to CASSRNRDSYEQYF.

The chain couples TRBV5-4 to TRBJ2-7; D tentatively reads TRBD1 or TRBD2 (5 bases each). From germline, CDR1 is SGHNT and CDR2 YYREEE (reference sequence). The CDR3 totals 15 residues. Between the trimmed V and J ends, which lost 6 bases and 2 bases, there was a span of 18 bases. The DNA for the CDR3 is TGTGCCAGCACCCCCGGGGCGACAGCCACCTACGAGCAGTACTTC. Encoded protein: CASTPGATATYEQYF.

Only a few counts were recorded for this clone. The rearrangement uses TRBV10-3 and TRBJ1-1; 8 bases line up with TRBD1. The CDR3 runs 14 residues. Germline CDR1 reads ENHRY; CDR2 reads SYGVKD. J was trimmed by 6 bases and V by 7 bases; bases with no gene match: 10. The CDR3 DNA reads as TGTGCCATCATGAAGACAGGGGCAGGGTCTGAAGCTTTCTTT. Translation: CAIMKTGAGSEAFF.

CDR3 residues: CASSETSGGVGTQYF. The CDR3 DNA sequence: TGTGCCAGCAGTGAAACTAGCGGGGGAGTGGGTACGCAGTATTTT. This chain links TRBV25-1 with TRBJ2-3; 11 bases match TRBD2. The junction had 6 bases not matched to a gene; V was cut back by 2 bases and J by 8 bases. The CDR3 totals 15 residues. Looked up from germline, CDR1 is MGHDK and CDR2 is SYGVNS.